The clone carrying this TCR beta chain was seen only a few times. These data belong to a study of T-cell memory formation after mild COVID-19. CDR3 size: 15 residues. The germline CDR1 and CDR2 sequences are SGHRS and YFSETQ. V lost 0 bases to trimming and J lost 2 bases, with 10 bases between them. TCRdb re-analysed the 5' RACE reads in MiXCR, keeping a single row per CDR3 protein. In the table there are a few hundred thousand distinct CDR3 sequences, less than 20% of which are singletons. V gene TRBV5-1 combines with J gene TRBJ2-3; D may be TRBD1 or TRBD2 (5 bases each). Specimen: PBMCs or a T cell subset sorted from them (not recorded which). The sequence was collected from a man aged 18 to 35 who had mild COVID-19 (a few samples of this study predate the infection). Cell type and time point are not known. The CDR3 bases are TGCGCCAGCAGCTTGGATGTCGGGGCCACAGATACGCAGTATTTT. Protein: CASSLDVGATDTQYF.